Listed below are T cell receptor beta chains from one sample, sequenced in a study of blood T cell repertoires in COVID-19. The method was immunoSEQ multiplex PCR; TCRdb's version includes in-frame clones alone and lacks a portion of them. The sample contains roughly 100,000 clones, approximately 85% of which appear only once. Input material: peripheral blood. These TCRs come from a man aged 55 to 69 with acute or convalescent COVID-19. The CDR3 runs from the conserved cysteine through the conserved F or W. The order of the fields is clone size, J gene, V gene, D gene, CDR3 protein, CDR3 DNA. The D gene is left open where the match is weak. Where a row states a size, it is once, few, many or the class of an expanded clone; other rows omit it.

clone size: NA; J gene: TRBJ2-7; V gene: TRBV5-4; D gene: NA; CDR3 protein: CASSLNRQSYEQYF; CDR3 DNA: TGTGCCAGCAGCTTGAACAGGCAGAGCTACGAGCAGTACTTC
clone size: NA; J gene: TRBJ2-6; V gene: TRBV4-1; D gene: NA; CDR3 protein: CASSRSEGSGANVLTF; CDR3 DNA: TGCGCCAGCAGCAGAAGCGAAGGCTCTGGGGCCAACGTCCTGACTTTC
clone size: NA; J gene: TRBJ1-4; V gene: TRBV29-1; D gene: TRBD1; CDR3 protein: CSVPGTGDEKLFF; CDR3 DNA: TGCAGCGTTCCCGGGACAGGGGATGAAAAACTGTTTTTT
clone size: NA; J gene: TRBJ2-4; V gene: TRBV10-2; D gene: NA; CDR3 protein: CASSEEGAAKNIQYF; CDR3 DNA: TGCGCCAGCAGTGAGGAGGGCGCGGCCAAAAACATTCAGTACTTC
clone size: once; J gene: TRBJ2-1; V gene: TRBV6-5; D gene: TRBD2; CDR3 protein: CASIIAGGRHGEQFF; CDR3 DNA: TGTGCCAGCATTATAGCGGGAGGGCGGCACGGTGAGCAGTTCTTC
clone size: NA; J gene: TRBJ1-4; V gene: TRBV7-2; D gene: NA; CDR3 protein: CASSAIQGGNEKLFF; CDR3 DNA: TGTGCCAGCAGCGCGATCCAGGGAGGTAATGAAAAACTGTTTTTT
clone size: NA; J gene: TRBJ1-2; V gene: TRBV7-3; D gene: TRBD1; CDR3 protein: CASSLDRGTGYTF; CDR3 DNA: TGTGCCAGCAGCTTAGACAGGGGCACCGGCTACACCTTC
clone size: NA; J gene: TRBJ1-1; V gene: TRBV10-1; D gene: NA; CDR3 protein: CASTRGSAATEAFF; CDR3 DNA: TGCGCCAGCACTAGAGGGTCTGCCGCCACTGAAGCTTTCTTT
clone size: NA; J gene: TRBJ2-7; V gene: TRBV28; D gene: NA; CDR3 protein: CASSLGFGRANYEQYF; CDR3 DNA: TGTGCCAGCAGTTTAGGTTTCGGCAGGGCCAACTACGAGCAGTACTTC
clone size: NA; J gene: TRBJ2-1; V gene: TRBV5-7; D gene: NA; CDR3 protein: CASSSNDRPRSSYNEQFF; CDR3 DNA: TGTGCCAGCAGCTCCAACGACAGGCCGAGAAGCTCCTACAATGAGCAGTTCTTC
clone size: NA; J gene: TRBJ2-1; V gene: TRBV11-2; D gene: TRBD2; CDR3 protein: CASSFSGRAKFF; CDR3 DNA: TGTGCCAGCAGCTTTAGCGGGAGGGCCAAGTTCTTC
clone size: few; J gene: TRBJ2-1; V gene: TRBV3-1/TRBV3-2; D gene: TRBD2; CDR3 protein: CASSQVLAGGRGEQFF; CDR3 DNA: TGTGCCAGCAGCCAAGTCCTAGCGGGAGGCCGGGGTGAGCAGTTCTTC
clone size: NA; J gene: TRBJ1-6; V gene: TRBV5-6; D gene: TRBD1; CDR3 protein: CASSNKQGLYSPLHF; CDR3 DNA: TGTGCCAGCAGCAACAAACAGGGGTTGTATTCACCCCTCCACTTT
clone size: NA; J gene: TRBJ2-1; V gene: TRBV5-1; D gene: TRBD2; CDR3 protein: CASSLGPGLAGLNEQFF; CDR3 DNA: TGCGCCAGCAGCTTGGGGCCGGGACTAGCGGGACTCAATGAGCAGTTCTTC
clone size: NA; J gene: TRBJ2-2; V gene: TRBV6-5; D gene: NA; CDR3 protein: CASSSNRFNTGELFF; CDR3 DNA: TGTGCCAGCAGTTCCAACAGGTTCAACACCGGGGAGCTGTTTTTT
clone size: NA; J gene: TRBJ2-3; V gene: TRBV28; D gene: NA; CDR3 protein: CASSLVGSTDTQYF; CDR3 DNA: TGTGCCAGCAGTTTAGTCGGGAGCACAGATACGCAGTATTTT
clone size: few; J gene: TRBJ2-3; V gene: TRBV6-4; D gene: TRBD2; CDR3 protein: CASSERPLAGGFDTQYF; CDR3 DNA: TGTGCCAGCAGTGAACGCCCGCTAGCGGGGGGTTTTGATACGCAGTATTTT
clone size: NA; J gene: TRBJ1-1; V gene: TRBV3-1/TRBV3-2; D gene: NA; CDR3 protein: CASSQVENTEAFF; CDR3 DNA: TGTGCCAGCAGCCAAGTAGAGAACACTGAAGCTTTCTTT
clone size: NA; J gene: TRBJ2-3; V gene: TRBV18; D gene: NA; CDR3 protein: CASSRAGGRGTDTQYF; CDR3 DNA: TGTGCCAGCTCACGCGCCGGGGGGCGCGGCACAGATACGCAGTATTTT
clone size: NA; J gene: TRBJ1-5; V gene: TRBV6-5; D gene: TRBD1; CDR3 protein: CASSINRGGSQPQHF; CDR3 DNA: TGTGCCAGCAGTATTAACAGGGGTGGGAGTCAGCCCCAGCATTTT
clone size: NA; J gene: TRBJ2-6; V gene: TRBV5-1; D gene: TRBD1; CDR3 protein: CASSFTPGQNYFFSGANVLTF; CDR3 DNA: TGCGCCAGCAGCTTTACACCGGGACAGAACTATTTTTTCTCTGGGGCCAACGTCCTGACTTTC
clone size: NA; J gene: TRBJ1-1; V gene: TRBV7-3; D gene: NA; CDR3 protein: CASSLNPSYRAFF; CDR3 DNA: TGTGCCAGCAGCTTAAACCCCAGTTACAGAGCTTTCTTT
clone size: NA; J gene: TRBJ1-6; V gene: TRBV7-9; D gene: TRBD1; CDR3 protein: CASSEQGADSPLHF; CDR3 DNA: TGTGCCAGCAGCGAACAGGGGGCAGACTCACCCCTCCACTTT
clone size: NA; J gene: TRBJ2-7; V gene: TRBV7-9; D gene: TRBD1; CDR3 protein: CASDQGQGAYEQYF; CDR3 DNA: TGTGCCAGCGACCAAGGGCAGGGGGCCTACGAGCAGTACTTC
clone size: NA; J gene: TRBJ2-1; V gene: TRBV7-8; D gene: NA; CDR3 protein: CASSLLARLLSSYNEQFF; CDR3 DNA: TGTGCCAGCAGCTTATTGGCTAGACTCCTGAGCTCCTACAATGAGCAGTTCTTC
clone size: NA; J gene: TRBJ2-2; V gene: TRBV18; D gene: TRBD1; CDR3 protein: CASSPPGTGAANTGELFF; CDR3 DNA: TGTGCCAGCTCACCACCCGGGACAGGGGCCGCGAACACCGGGGAGCTGTTTTTT
clone size: NA; J gene: TRBJ1-1; V gene: TRBV29-1; D gene: TRBD1; CDR3 protein: CSAPSPDRVAMNTEAFF; CDR3 DNA: TGCAGCGCCCCCTCTCCGGACAGGGTGGCCATGAACACTGAAGCTTTCTTT
clone size: NA; J gene: TRBJ1-1; V gene: TRBV6-4; D gene: NA; CDR3 protein: CASRAQENTEAFF; CDR3 DNA: TGTGCCAGCAGAGCCCAAGAGAACACTGAAGCTTTCTTT
clone size: NA; J gene: TRBJ2-1; V gene: TRBV9; D gene: TRBD2; CDR3 protein: CASSVVAGLAGGDNEQFF; CDR3 DNA: TGTGCCAGCAGCGTAGTTGCAGGACTAGCGGGAGGAGACAATGAGCAGTTCTTC
clone size: NA; J gene: TRBJ2-1; V gene: TRBV5-1; D gene: NA; CDR3 protein: CASSLGSDYNEQFF; CDR3 DNA: TGCGCCAGCAGCTTGGGGTCAGACTACAATGAGCAGTTCTTC
clone size: NA; J gene: TRBJ2-2; V gene: TRBV10-3; D gene: NA; CDR3 protein: CAISERAVQNTGELFF; CDR3 DNA: TGTGCCATCAGTGAGCGAGCGGTCCAGAACACCGGGGAGCTGTTTTTT
clone size: NA; J gene: TRBJ2-2; V gene: TRBV7-3; D gene: NA; CDR3 protein: CASSVQGTGELFF; CDR3 DNA: TGTGCCAGCAGCGTACAGGGCACCGGGGAGCTGTTTTTT
clone size: NA; J gene: TRBJ2-7; V gene: TRBV27; D gene: TRBD2; CDR3 protein: CASSPFTRTRDEQYF; CDR3 DNA: TGTGCCAGCAGTCCCTTCACCCGGACTAGGGACGAGCAGTACTTC
clone size: NA; J gene: TRBJ2-1; V gene: TRBV6-5; D gene: NA; CDR3 protein: CASSYSFDGKNEQFF; CDR3 DNA: TGTGCCAGCAGTTACTCGTTCGACGGGAAAAATGAGCAGTTCTTC
clone size: NA; J gene: TRBJ2-5; V gene: TRBV18; D gene: TRBD1; CDR3 protein: CASSLGTGEETQYF; CDR3 DNA: TGTGCCAGCTCACTTGGGACAGGGGAAGAGACCCAGTACTTC
clone size: NA; J gene: TRBJ2-2; V gene: TRBV2; D gene: NA; CDR3 protein: CASSGSSTGELFF; CDR3 DNA: TGTGCCAGCAGTGGGAGTTCCACCGGGGAGCTGTTTTTT
clone size: NA; J gene: TRBJ2-1; V gene: TRBV10-3; D gene: TRBD2; CDR3 protein: CAIRDSGSSYNEQFF; CDR3 DNA: TGTGCCATCAGGGATAGCGGGAGCTCCTACAATGAGCAGTTCTTC
clone size: NA; J gene: TRBJ1-5; V gene: TRBV2; D gene: NA; CDR3 protein: CASSALQGNQPQHF; CDR3 DNA: TGTGCCAGCAGTGCGCTACAGGGAAATCAGCCCCAGCATTTT
clone size: NA; J gene: TRBJ2-5; V gene: TRBV7-7; D gene: TRBD2; CDR3 protein: CASSLTSGGETQYF; CDR3 DNA: TGTGCTAGCAGCTTGACTAGCGGTGGGGAGACCCAGTACTTC
clone size: NA; J gene: TRBJ2-2; V gene: TRBV6-5; D gene: TRBD1; CDR3 protein: CASKDRVVLLKLFF; CDR3 DNA: TGTGCCAGCAAGGACAGGGTGGTTCTCTTAAAGCTGTTTTTT
clone size: NA; J gene: TRBJ1-1; V gene: TRBV28; D gene: NA; CDR3 protein: CASSFHIAFF; CDR3 DNA: TGTGCCAGCAGTTTCCACATAGCTTTCTTT
clone size: NA; J gene: TRBJ2-1; V gene: TRBV10-3; D gene: NA; CDR3 protein: CAISESGSGAVQFF; CDR3 DNA: TGTGCCATCAGTGAGTCGGGTAGCGGCGCCGTGCAGTTCTTC
clone size: once; J gene: TRBJ1-1; V gene: TRBV4-2; D gene: TRBD1; CDR3 protein: CASSPHRGLRNTEAFF; CDR3 DNA: TGTGCCAGCAGCCCTCACAGGGGGCTGAGGAACACTGAAGCTTTCTTT
clone size: NA; J gene: TRBJ2-7; V gene: TRBV2; D gene: TRBD1; CDR3 protein: CASSTTGVGSEQYF; CDR3 DNA: TGTGCCAGCAGTACGACAGGGGTAGGTAGCGAGCAGTACTTC
clone size: NA; J gene: TRBJ2-7; V gene: TRBV5-1; D gene: TRBD2; CDR3 protein: CASSTLGLAGAEQYF; CDR3 DNA: TGCGCCAGCAGCACCTTAGGACTAGCGGGAGCCGAGCAGTACTTC
clone size: NA; J gene: TRBJ1-1; V gene: TRBV2; D gene: NA; CDR3 protein: CASSLLALIQAFF; CDR3 DNA: TGTGCCAGCTCATTATTAGCTTTAATACAAGCTTTCTTT
clone size: NA; J gene: TRBJ1-1; V gene: TRBV11-3; D gene: TRBD1; CDR3 protein: CASSMTGLTEAFF; CDR3 DNA: TGTGCCAGCAGCATGACAGGGCTAACTGAAGCTTTCTTT